Below, 21 T cell receptor beta chains from the same sample are listed, as sequenced in a study of blood T cell repertoires in COVID-19. Libraries were prepared by immunoSEQ multiplex PCR; TCRdb keeps only in-frame clonotypes and omits some of them. The table shows around 200,000 clones, with 87% occurring only once. The sample consisted of PBMCs or T cells enriched from blood (not recorded which). Every receptor here comes from a man aged 18 to 29 with acute COVID-19.

The rearrangement links TRBV30 to TRBJ1-1; possibly TRBD1 for D (6 bases). This CDR3 is built from 13 residues. V dropped 4 bases and J dropped 3 bases, with 12 bases sitting between them. CDR1 and CDR2 from the germline V gene are GTSNPN and SVGIG (reference sequence). The CDR3 DNA reads TGTGCCTGGACCCCGGACAGATACACTGAAGCTTTCTTT. This translates into CAWTPDRYTEAFF.

The chain links TRBV10-3 to TRBJ2-5; D not certain. The CDR3 consists of 16 residues. Germline assignment: CDR1 ENHRY and CDR2 SYGVKD. Trimming left V 2 bases short and J 0 bases short, with 13 bases between. The CDR3 nucleotides read TGTGCCATCAGTGAGCCCGTCCTGGGCAACCAAGAGACCCAGTACTTC. This codes for CAISEPVLGNQETQYF.

With regard to this clone: Its ends do not fully match the called genes, so a read error is possible. V gene TRBV28 combines with J gene TRBJ2-5; 7 bases line up with TRBD2. CDR1 and CDR2 (germline): MDHEN, SYDVKM. This CDR3 region has 12 residues. CDR3 protein: CASSLFGGVLDF. The CDR3 DNA sequence: TGTGCCAGCAGTTTATTTGGGGGGGTTCTTGACTTC.

This clone showed up just once. The V and J genes are TRBV7-9 and TRBJ1-4; 9 nucleotides agree with TRBD1. There are 15 residues in the CDR3. Germline-derived CDR1 and CDR2 are SEHNR and FQNEAQ (reference sequence). Losses at the gene ends were 5 bases for V and 6 bases for J; bases not matched to a gene: 7. The CDR3 here is CASSAPQGADEKLFF. DNA of the CDR3: TGTGCCAGCAGCGCCCCACAGGGGGCGGATGAAAAACTGTTTTTT.

V is TRBV4-1 and J is TRBJ1-4, with 7 bases fitting TRBD1. The CDR3 is 18 amino acids. The J segment lost 0 bases and the V segment lost 2 bases, leaving 9 bases of the junction unmatched. From germline, CDR1 is MGHRA and CDR2 YSYEKL. CDR3 in amino acids: CASSQHWTGGPTNEKLFF. DNA for the CDR3: TGCGCCAGCAGCCAACATTGGACAGGAGGGCCAACTAATGAAAAACTGTTTTTT.

The rearrangement joins TRBV2 to TRBJ1-1, with 10 nucleotides matching TRBD1. With V trimmed by 5 bases and J by 4 bases, 1 base remained unmatched. This CDR3 is built from 13 residues. Looked up from germline, CDR1 is SNHLY and CDR2 is FYNNEI. DNA of the CDR3: TGTGCCAGCAGTCGGGACAGGGGCACTGAAGCTTTCTTT. Its translation: CASSRDRGTEAFF.

With regard to this clone: The same CDR3 arises from other DNA sequences in this sample as well. This chain uses TRBV5-1 with TRBJ1-5; tentative D call: TRBD1 (6 bases). The CDR3 covers 13 residues. The V end lost 5 bases, the J end lost 6 bases, and 12 bases lay between the germline ends. The germline gives CDR1 SGHRS, CDR2 YFSETQ. The CDR3: CASSPGEGQPQHF. The CDR3 coding sequence is TGCGCCAGCAGTCCAGGGGAAGGTCAGCCCCAGCATTTT.

This sequence joins TRBV4-2 and TRBJ1-2; D possibly corresponds to TRBD1 (6 bases). This CDR3 has 15 amino acids. With 2 bases removed from V and 1 base from J, the gap between germline ends came to 11 bases. The germline CDR1 and CDR2 sequences are LGHNA and YNFKEQ. The CDR3 spells CASSQQPGDNYGYTF. For the CDR3, the DNA is TGTGCCAGCAGCCAACAGCCAGGGGATAACTATGGCTACACCTTC.

This clone was detected only a few times. The CDR3 loop is CASRPGLTYEQYF. DNA for the CDR3: TGTGCCAGCAGGCCGGGACTTACCTACGAGCAGTACTTC. The rearrangement links TRBV12-3 or TRBV12-4 to TRBJ2-7, with D tentatively TRBD2 (6 bases). V gave up 6 bases and J gave up 2 bases, with 11 bases separating them. CDR3 length equals 13 residues.

The genes are TRBV4-1 and TRBJ2-3, with D perhaps TRBD2 (6 bases). Germline assignment: CDR1 MGHRA and CDR2 YSYEKL. V was shortened by 1 base and J by 10 bases, with 21 bases between the two germline ends. This CDR3 contains 16 residues. CDR3 sequence reads: CASSQVGRELSAAQYF. CDR3 nucleotide sequence: TGCGCCAGCAGCCAAGTGGGACGGGAGCTGTCAGCTGCGCAGTATTTT.

The chain combines TRBV19 with TRBJ1-1; 8 bases map to TRBD1. The junction had 4 bases not matched to a gene; V was cut back by 10 bases and J by 0 bases. The germline CDR1 and CDR2 sequences are LNHDA and SQIVND (reference sequence). This CDR3 spans 13 amino acids. CDR3 amino acids: CATPGGLNTEAFF. Written as DNA, the CDR3 is TGTGCCACTCCAGGGGGCCTGAACACTGAAGCTTTCTTT.

V gene TRBV24-1 combines with J gene TRBJ2-2; tentatively, D is TRBD1 (5 bases). Trimming left V 5 bases short and J 6 bases short, with 15 bases between. Germline values: CDR1 KGHDR, CDR2 SFDVKD. The CDR3 spans 15 residues. DNA for the CDR3: TGTGCCACCAGTGTCCTGGCAGGGCCGGCCGGGGAGCTGTTTTTT. Its translation: CATSVLAGPAGELFF.

V usage is TRBV6-4 and J usage is TRBJ2-6, with D unclear. The V gene lost 0 bases and the J gene lost 4 bases, with 4 bases spanning the gap. CDR3 length equals 14 residues. Germline CDR1 reads MRHNA; CDR2 reads SNTAGT. The CDR3 loop reads CASSDSTGANVLTF. As DNA, the CDR3 is TGTGCCAGCAGTGACTCGACAGGGGCCAACGTCCTGACTTTC.

CDR3 DNA sequence: TGCAGTGTCGAGTTTGACTATGGCTACACCTTC. This encodes CSVEFDYGYTF. V usage is TRBV20-1 and J usage is TRBJ1-2; D unresolved. V lost 7 bases, J lost 3 bases, and 9 bases lay in between. Germline CDR1 DFQATT, CDR2 SNEGSKA (reference sequence). The length of the CDR3 is 11 residues.

This chain connects TRBV28 to TRBJ1-1; TRBD1 aligns across 7 bases. The junction had 6 bases not matched to a gene; V was cut back by 10 bases and J by 1 base. The CDR3 is 13 residues long. Per the germline V gene, CDR1 is MDHEN and CDR2 is SYDVKM. CDR3 coding DNA: TGTGCCACAGAGGGACAGCCGAACACTGAAGCTTTCTTT. Translated: CATEGQPNTEAFF.

The J gene is TRBJ2-1, the V gene TRBV9; 7 bases match TRBD2. The CDR3 has 14 amino acids. V lost 0 bases, J lost 6 bases, and 3 bases stayed unmatched. Per germline, CDR1 SGDLS and CDR2 YYNGEE. The CDR3 here is CASSVGAGVNEQFF. In nucleotides, the CDR3 is TGTGCCAGCAGCGTAGGTGCGGGAGTCAATGAGCAGTTCTTC.

V gene TRBV6-1 combines with J gene TRBJ1-1, with a tentative D call TRBD1 (5 bases). V shed 3 bases and J shed 0 bases, with 11 bases lying between them. The germline V gene has CDR1 MNHNS and CDR2 SASEGT. CDR3 length: 15 residues. The chain's CDR3 is CASSDRGIMNTEAFF. The CDR3, as DNA: TGTGCCAGCAGTGATAGGGGAATCATGAACACTGAAGCTTTCTTT.

This clone was observed a single time. The rearrangement links TRBV28 to TRBJ1-2; the match to TRBD1 covers 12 bases. Germline V gene sequence: CDR1 MDHEN, CDR2 SYDVKM. The length of the CDR3 is 15 residues. With V trimmed by 4 bases and J by 6 bases, 6 bases remained unmatched. CDR3 protein: CASSSWGQGADGYTF. DNA of the CDR3: TGTGCCAGCAGTTCCTGGGGACAGGGGGCTGATGGCTACACCTTC.

For the CDR3, the DNA is TGTGCCAGCGTCACGGTCGGCGAGCAGTACTTC. Translating it yields CASVTVGEQYF. The chain couples TRBV2 to TRBJ2-7; D remains ambiguous. The CDR3 contains 11 residues. V was shortened by 8 bases and J by 6 bases, with 11 bases between the two germline ends. The germline V gene encodes CDR1 SNHLY and CDR2 FYNNEI.

The V and J genes are TRBV5-4 and TRBJ1-2; TRBD1 is a possible D gene (6 bases). V gave up 3 bases and J gave up 0 bases, with 12 bases separating them. This CDR3 has 15 amino acids. Germline CDR1 SGHNT, CDR2 YYREEE (reference sequence). CDR3 sequence reads: CASSYGQTPNYGYTF. The DNA of the CDR3 is TGTGCCAGCAGCTACGGACAGACCCCTAACTATGGCTACACCTTC.

The rearrangement uses TRBV24-1 and TRBJ2-7, with D tentatively TRBD1 (6 bases). The CDR3 sequence is 15 residues long. Looked up from germline, CDR1 is KGHDR and CDR2 is SFDVKD. The V end lost 4 bases, the J end lost 2 bases, and 14 bases lay between the germline ends. The CDR3 region has the DNA TGTGCCACCAGTGAGGGTGACAGGCGGACCTACGAGCAGTACTTC. Translation: CATSEGDRRTYEQYF.